Shown below are 4 T cell receptor beta chains from a single sample sequenced in a study of shared clonotypes between healthy human individuals. Libraries were prepared by immunoSEQ multiplex PCR; TCRdb keeps only in-frame clonotypes and omits some of them. The sample lists more than 2 million clones; around 93% were seen once. CD45RO-negative, CCR7-selected cells formed the naive CD8 fraction, which excluded terminally differentiated effector memory CD45RA+ cells. The sequenced sample was naive CD8+ T cells from PBMCs. All receptors derive from a man aged 18 to 30 in good health. Some clones in this sample may be carry-over from other donors' samples.

The rearrangement joins TRBV7-9 to TRBJ1-6; no clear D gene. Trimming took 5 bases from V and 0 from J, leaving 11 bases between them. CDR3 length: 16 residues. Germline CDR1 and CDR2: SEHNR and FQNEAQ (reference sequence). Here the CDR3 reads CASSHDGSSYNSPLHF. The CDR3 nucleotides are TGTGCCAGCAGCCATGACGGGAGCTCCTATAATTCACCCCTCCACTTT.

This clone has just one count. The chain uses TRBV9 and TRBJ2-1; 9 bases match TRBD2. Trimming at V came to 2 bases and at J to 6 bases, leaving 6 bases not matched to a gene. The germline V gene has CDR1 SGDLS and CDR2 YYNGEE. The CDR3 sequence is 15 residues long. The CDR3 DNA sequence: TGTGCCAGCAGCGTCGGACTAGCGATGGTCAATGAGCAGTTCTTC. Its translation: CASSVGLAMVNEQFF.

The table lists this clone with a count of one. The genes are TRBV7-9 and TRBJ2-4, with 7 bases fitting TRBD1. Trimming cost V 0 bases and J 12 bases; bases outside gene matches: 8. There are 14 residues in the CDR3. CDR1 is SEHNR and CDR2 is FQNEAQ in the germline V gene (reference sequence). The CDR3 loop is CASSLAGQNLDQYF. The CDR3 DNA is TGTGCCAGCAGCTTAGCGGGACAGAACTTGGATCAGTACTTC.

The chain joins TRBV7-6 to TRBJ2-6; D is unclear. The V end was cut by 5 bases, the J end by 1 base, with 9 bases between. The CDR3 is 15 residues long. The germline V gene has CDR1 SGHVS and CDR2 FNYEAQ. In DNA form, the CDR3 reads TGTGCCAGCAGCGATAGACCTTCTGGGGCCAACGTCCTGACTTTC. Its translation: CASSDRPSGANVLTF.